Following are 21 T cell receptor beta chains from one sample sequenced in a study of PD-1 blockade in classical Hodgkin lymphoma. Patients all relapsed after autologous stem cell transplantation, and there was variation in brentuximab vedotin exposure. Clones were read by immunoSEQ multiplex PCR, and TCRdb kept only the in-frame ones, dropping some. The sample holds more than 45,000 clones, over 70% seen once. The material sequenced was peripheral blood mononuclear cells (PBMCs), taken at baseline. The receptor source for this set is a human donor with classical Hodgkin lymphoma.

The rearrangement joins TRBV6-5 to TRBJ1-2, with D possibly matching TRBD1 (6 bases). V lost 6 bases to trimming and J lost 3 bases, with 17 bases between them. There are 15 residues in the CDR3. Per the germline V gene, CDR1 is MNHEY and CDR2 is SVGAGI. CDR3 sequence (DNA): TGTGCCAGCAGCCCCTCGACAGGAGTAGACTATGGCTACACCTTC. Its translation: CASSPSTGVDYGYTF.

This chain joins TRBV6-5 and TRBJ2-2; weak D call: TRBD2 (7 bases). Trimming took off 0 bases at V and 7 bases at J, with 9 bases between the two ends. This CDR3 region has 14 residues. From germline, CDR1 is MNHEY and CDR2 SVGAGI. The CDR3 region has the DNA TGTGCCAGCAGTTACTCGAGGGGGGGCGGGGAGCTGTTTTTT. Encoded protein: CASSYSRGGGELFF.

V usage is TRBV5-1 and J usage is TRBJ1-1; 9 nucleotides match TRBD1. CDR1 and CDR2 from the germline V gene are SGHRS and YFSETQ. Trimming took 1 base from V and 1 from J; bases not matched to a gene: 5. The CDR3 sequence is 16 residues long. The CDR3 loop is CASSLTGGYENTEAFF. DNA of the CDR3: TGCGCCAGCAGCTTGACAGGGGGCTACGAGAACACTGAAGCTTTCTTT.

The J gene is TRBJ2-5, the V gene TRBV9; 11 nucleotides agree with TRBD2. The end of the DNA aligns better with TRBJ2-7, so the J call may be wrong. CDR3 size: 16 residues. The germline V gene encodes CDR1 SGDLS and CDR2 YYNGEE. The CDR3 here is CASSVGLAGPEGEQYF. The DNA of the CDR3 is TGTGCCAGCAGCGTAGGACTAGCGGGGCCGGAGGGCGAGCAGTACTTC.

CDR3 residues: CASSILDSYEQYF. The CDR3 nucleotides read TGTGCCAGTAGTATACTCGACTCCTACGAGCAGTACTTC. The chain employs TRBV19 and TRBJ2-7; D call uncertain. V lost 2 bases and J 0 bases, leaving 5 bases between the germline ends. Looked up from germline, CDR1 is LNHDA and CDR2 is SQIVND (reference sequence). The length of the CDR3 is 13 residues.

The chain couples TRBV6-1 to TRBJ2-2; D is possibly TRBD2 (6 bases). CDR1 MNHNS and CDR2 SASEGT come from the germline V gene. V shed 2 bases and J shed 5 bases, with 15 bases lying between them. The CDR3 is 16 amino acids. The CDR3 region is CASSEHIGTLTGELFF. CDR3 sequence (DNA): TGTGCCAGCAGTGAACATATTGGGACTTTAACCGGGGAGCTGTTTTTT.

The rearrangement joins TRBV12-5 to TRBJ2-7; D is perhaps TRBD1 (5 bases). The CDR3 has 12 amino acids. The V gene's germline CDR1 is LGHNT and CDR2 FRNRAP. Between the trimmed V and J ends, which lost 3 bases and 3 bases, there was a span of 6 bases. In nucleotides, the CDR3 is TGTGCTAGTGGTTTCAGGGTCTACGAGCAGTACTTC. Encoded protein: CASGFRVYEQYF.

This sequence joins TRBV7-9 and TRBJ2-2; D is possibly TRBD1 (5 bases). The CDR3 has 16 amino acids. Trimming removed 1 base at V and 1 base at J, with 10 bases between. The germline gives CDR1 SEHNR, CDR2 FQNEAQ (reference sequence). The CDR3 is CASSLEGLMNTGELFF. CDR3 nucleotides: TGTGCCAGCAGCTTAGAGGGGTTGATGAACACCGGGGAGCTGTTTTTT.

The chain employs TRBV11-2 and TRBJ2-2; 9 bases agree with TRBD2. V shed 1 base, J shed 0 bases, and the junction held 6 bases outside the gene matches. Germline V gene sequence: CDR1 SGHAT, CDR2 FQNNGV. The CDR3 contains 18 residues. CDR3: CASSLGSLAGPNTGELFF. The CDR3 nucleotides are TGTGCCAGCAGCTTAGGGAGTCTAGCGGGACCGAACACCGGGGAGCTGTTTTTT.

The rearrangement uses TRBV29-1 and TRBJ1-4, with D possibly TRBD1 on 6 matching bases. This CDR3 has 14 residues. Between the trimmed V and J ends, which lost 3 bases and 0 bases, there was a span of 8 bases. CDR1 and CDR2 from the germline V gene are SQVTM and ANQGSEA. This CDR3 reads CSVEDRATNEKLFF. The CDR3 nucleotides read TGCAGCGTTGAGGACAGAGCAACTAATGAAAAACTGTTTTTT.

The chain combines TRBV30 with TRBJ2-1, with 9 bases aligning to TRBD2. V gave up 3 bases and J gave up 7 bases; unmatched junction bases: 10. Germline CDR1 GTSNPN, CDR2 SVGIG (reference sequence). There are 15 residues in the CDR3. The CDR3 protein is CAWRGFLAGRNEQFF. DNA for the CDR3: TGTGCCTGGAGAGGGTTTCTAGCGGGGAGGAATGAGCAGTTCTTC.

This sequence joins TRBV11-3 and TRBJ2-7; the D is unclear. Germline loops: CDR1 SGHNT, CDR2 YENEEA. This CDR3 has 12 residues. The germline V and J ends were trimmed by 2 bases and 6 bases, with 8 bases remaining between them. CDR3 residues: CASSLTVSEQYF. As DNA, the CDR3 is TGTGCCAGCAGCTTAACTGTGTCCGAGCAGTACTTC.

CDR3 DNA sequence: TGTGCCAGCAGTGAAGAAAGGTCTAACTATGGCTACACCTTC. Its protein is CASSEERSNYGYTF. The rearrangement joins TRBV6-1 to TRBJ1-2; the D is unclear. Germline V gene lookup returns CDR1 MNHNS and CDR2 SASEGT. The CDR3 has 14 amino acids. V was clipped by 1 base and J by 0 bases, with 6 bases between them.

The J gene is TRBJ2-7, the V gene TRBV30, with 8 bases aligning to TRBD2. J gave up 5 bases and V 3 bases, and 15 bases lay outside the gene matches. CDR1 GTSNPN and CDR2 SVGIG come from the germline V gene (reference sequence). The CDR3 is 16 amino acids. In DNA form, the CDR3 reads TGTGCCTGGAGGCCCCGGACCGGGACTAGAGGCAACGAGCAGTACTTC. It is translated as CAWRPRTGTRGNEQYF.

The chain joins TRBV5-1 to TRBJ1-1; no clear D. The CDR3 sequence is 17 residues long. Germline V gene lookup returns CDR1 SGHRS and CDR2 YFSETQ. V was trimmed by 0 bases and J by 0 bases, leaving 15 bases between them. The CDR3 DNA follows: TGCGCCAGCAGCTTGGTGGCCAGTAAACCTATGAACACTGAAGCTTTCTTT. Its translation: CASSLVASKPMNTEAFF.

This clone appeared a single time. This rearrangement joins TRBV27 to TRBJ1-6; 12 bases agree with TRBD1. The V gene end was trimmed by 6 bases and the J gene end by 9 bases; junction bases not matched to a gene: 12. The CDR3 extends over 17 amino acids. Germline-derived CDR1 and CDR2 are MNHEY and SMNVEV (reference sequence). DNA for the CDR3: TGTGCCAGCAGCCCGTCAGAACAGGGACAGGGGGCTTCACCCCTCCACTTT. Residues: CASSPSEQGQGASPLHF.

The rearrangement links TRBV6-4 to TRBJ1-5, with D tentatively TRBD1 (6 bases). This CDR3 has 13 amino acids. CDR1 MRHNA and CDR2 SNTAGT come from the germline V gene. The ends were cut back, 4 bases at V and 7 bases at J, with 11 bases in the middle. CDR3 in DNA: TGTGCCAGCAGTGCGGAGGGGGGACAGCCCCAGCATTTT. Its translation is CASSAEGGQPQHF.

The genes are TRBV19 and TRBJ1-2, with TRBD1 identical over 8 bases. The CDR3 sequence is 15 residues long. The J segment lost 7 bases and the V segment lost 3 bases, leaving 10 bases of the junction unmatched. CDR1 and CDR2 from the germline V gene are LNHDA and SQIVND (reference sequence). The CDR3 bases are TGTGCCAGTAGTATCAATCCAGGGGGCTACGGTGGCTACACCTTC. Protein sequence: CASSINPGGYGGYTF.

V gene TRBV11-2 combines with J gene TRBJ2-7; 11 nucleotides align to TRBD1. The germline V gene encodes CDR1 SGHAT and CDR2 FQNNGV. The trim removed 5 bases at V and 3 bases at J, leaving 3 bases unmatched. The CDR3 runs 14 residues. As DNA, the CDR3 is TGTGCCAGCAGCGTCGGGACAGGGGGCTACGAGCAGTACTTC. Translated, it gives CASSVGTGGYEQYF.

This rearrangement joins TRBV21-1 to TRBJ1-4; TRBD1 was called by the table and not checked on the DNA. TRBV21-1 is a pseudogene locus. The CDR3 runs to 16 residues. The CDR3 spells CASSSKGDRGTDGLFF. The CDR3 region has the DNA TGTGCCAGCAGCTCAAAGGGGGACAGGGGGACTGATGGTTTGTTTTTT.

The V and J genes are TRBV5-1 and TRBJ1-5; no clear D. The germline V gene has CDR1 SGHRS and CDR2 YFSETQ. This CDR3 region has 13 residues. The germline V and J ends were trimmed by 2 bases and 7 bases, with 10 bases remaining between them. CDR3 in DNA: TGCGCCAGCAGCTTCGCGGAGGGACAGCCCCAGCATTTT. This sequence encodes CASSFAEGQPQHF.